A single T cell receptor (beta chain) is shown here with its context. This entry is derived from a study of blood T cell repertoires in COVID-19. Background on the study: From T cells, B-cell-depleted T cells, or PBMCs came the material, which was cDNA or gDNA.

The CDR3 runs to 14 residues. Germline V gene data show CDR1 as LGHDT and CDR2 as YNNKEL (reference sequence). Trimming removed 4 bases from V and 6 bases from J, with 13 bases in between. Original methodology: Cell counts per sample came from amplifying reference gene primers. The method was immunoSEQ multiplex PCR; TCRdb's version includes in-frame clones alone and lacks a portion of them. Clone size and the V and J calls come from that table; the DNA yielded D and trimming. Of approximately 240,000 clones in the sample, around 89% are singletons; the top ten hold under 4%. The chain recombines TRBV3-1 (or the pseudogene TRBV3-2) with TRBJ1-5, with D possibly TRBD1 on 5 matching bases. The sample taken for sequencing was PBMCs or T cells enriched from blood (not recorded which). The TCR comes from a woman younger than 30 in a cohort exposed to, infected with or recovered from COVID-19 (not recorded which). The CDR3 DNA sequence: TGTGCCAGCAGCCCGCAGGGTTTAGGTCAGCCCCAGCATTTT. Translating gives CASSPQGLGQPQHF.